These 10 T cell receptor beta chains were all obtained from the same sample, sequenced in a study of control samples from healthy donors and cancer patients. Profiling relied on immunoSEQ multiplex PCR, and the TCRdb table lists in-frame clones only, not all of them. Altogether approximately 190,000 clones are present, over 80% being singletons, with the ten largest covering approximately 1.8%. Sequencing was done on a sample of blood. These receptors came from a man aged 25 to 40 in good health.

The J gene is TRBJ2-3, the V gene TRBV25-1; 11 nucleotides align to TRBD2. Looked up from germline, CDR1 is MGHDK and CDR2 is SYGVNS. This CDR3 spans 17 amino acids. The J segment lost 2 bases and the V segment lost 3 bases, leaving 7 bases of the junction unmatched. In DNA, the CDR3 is TGTGCCAGCAGTGAGGATCTAGCGGGGGGCTACACAGATACGCAGTATTTT. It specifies CASSEDLAGGYTDTQYF.

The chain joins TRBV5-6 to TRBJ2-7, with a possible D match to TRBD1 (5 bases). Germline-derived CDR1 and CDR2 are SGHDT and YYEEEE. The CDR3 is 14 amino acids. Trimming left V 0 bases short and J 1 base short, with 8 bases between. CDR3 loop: CASSLGGFSYEQYF. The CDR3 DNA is TGTGCCAGCAGCTTGGGGGGCTTTTCCTACGAGCAGTACTTC.

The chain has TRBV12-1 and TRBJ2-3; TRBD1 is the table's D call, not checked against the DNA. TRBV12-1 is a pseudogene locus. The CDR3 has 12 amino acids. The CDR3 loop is CASSFVQGLEYF. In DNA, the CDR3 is TGTGCCAGCAGCTTTGTCCAGGGCTTGGAGTATTTT.

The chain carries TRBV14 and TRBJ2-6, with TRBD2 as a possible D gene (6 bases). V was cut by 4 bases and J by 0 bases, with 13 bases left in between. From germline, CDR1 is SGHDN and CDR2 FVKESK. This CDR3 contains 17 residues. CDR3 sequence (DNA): TGTGCCAGCAGCCTTCCGGGACTTGGCTCTGGGGCCAACGTCCTGACTTTC. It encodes CASSLPGLGSGANVLTF.

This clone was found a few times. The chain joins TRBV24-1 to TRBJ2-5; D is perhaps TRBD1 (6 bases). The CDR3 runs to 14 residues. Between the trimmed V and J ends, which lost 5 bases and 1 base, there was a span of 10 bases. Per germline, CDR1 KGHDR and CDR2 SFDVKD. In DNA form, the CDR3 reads TGTGCCACCAGTGCCGCGACAGGCCAAGAGACCCAGTACTTC. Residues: CATSAATGQETQYF.

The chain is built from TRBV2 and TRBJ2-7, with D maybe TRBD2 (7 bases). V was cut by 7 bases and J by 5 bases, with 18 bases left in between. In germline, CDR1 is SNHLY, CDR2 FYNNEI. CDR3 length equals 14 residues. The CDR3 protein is CASILSRGRDEQYF. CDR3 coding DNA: TGTGCCAGCATCCTCTCTAGGGGGAGGGACGAGCAGTACTTC.

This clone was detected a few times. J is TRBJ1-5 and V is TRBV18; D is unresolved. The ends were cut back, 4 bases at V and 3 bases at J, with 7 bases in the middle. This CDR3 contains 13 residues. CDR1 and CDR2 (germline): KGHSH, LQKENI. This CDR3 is CASSQGNNQPQHF. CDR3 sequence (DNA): TGTGCCAGCTCACAGGGTAACAATCAGCCCCAGCATTTT.

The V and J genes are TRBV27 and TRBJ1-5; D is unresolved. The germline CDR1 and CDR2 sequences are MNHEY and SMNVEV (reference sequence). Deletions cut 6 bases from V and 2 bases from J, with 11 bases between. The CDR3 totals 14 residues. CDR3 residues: CASSSGFGNQPQHF. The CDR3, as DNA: TGTGCCAGCAGCTCCGGGTTCGGCAATCAGCCCCAGCATTTT.

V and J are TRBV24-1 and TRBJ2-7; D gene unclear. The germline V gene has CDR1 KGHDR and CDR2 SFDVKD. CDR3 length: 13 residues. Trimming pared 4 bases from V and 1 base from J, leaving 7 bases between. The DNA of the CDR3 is TGTGCCACCAGTGACACTCGGTCCTACGAGCAGTACTTC. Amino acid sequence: CATSDTRSYEQYF.

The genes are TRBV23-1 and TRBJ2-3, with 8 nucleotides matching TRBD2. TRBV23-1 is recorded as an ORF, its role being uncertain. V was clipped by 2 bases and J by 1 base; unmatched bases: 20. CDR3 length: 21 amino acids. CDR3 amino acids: CASSQPTPLAGGPGCTDTQYF. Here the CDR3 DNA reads TGCGCCAGCAGTCAACCCACCCCGCTGGCGGGGGGTCCCGGTTGCACAGATACGCAGTATTTT.